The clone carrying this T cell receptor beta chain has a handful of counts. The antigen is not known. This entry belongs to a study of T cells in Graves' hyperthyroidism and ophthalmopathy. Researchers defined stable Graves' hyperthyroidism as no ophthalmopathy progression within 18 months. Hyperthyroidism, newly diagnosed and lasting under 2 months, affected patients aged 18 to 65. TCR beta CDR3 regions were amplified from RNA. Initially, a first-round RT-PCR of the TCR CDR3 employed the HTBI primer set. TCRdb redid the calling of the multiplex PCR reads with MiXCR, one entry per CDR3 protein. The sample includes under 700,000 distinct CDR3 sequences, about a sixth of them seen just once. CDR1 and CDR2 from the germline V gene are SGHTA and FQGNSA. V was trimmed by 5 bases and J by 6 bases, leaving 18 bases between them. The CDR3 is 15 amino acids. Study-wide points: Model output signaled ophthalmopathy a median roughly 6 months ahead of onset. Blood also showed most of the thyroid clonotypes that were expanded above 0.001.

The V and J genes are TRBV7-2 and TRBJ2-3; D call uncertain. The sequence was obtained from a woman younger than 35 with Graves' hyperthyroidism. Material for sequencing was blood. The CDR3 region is CASSPKFVQLDTQYF. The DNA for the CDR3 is TGTGCCAGCAGCCCAAAGTTCGTACAGCTCGATACGCAGTATTTT.